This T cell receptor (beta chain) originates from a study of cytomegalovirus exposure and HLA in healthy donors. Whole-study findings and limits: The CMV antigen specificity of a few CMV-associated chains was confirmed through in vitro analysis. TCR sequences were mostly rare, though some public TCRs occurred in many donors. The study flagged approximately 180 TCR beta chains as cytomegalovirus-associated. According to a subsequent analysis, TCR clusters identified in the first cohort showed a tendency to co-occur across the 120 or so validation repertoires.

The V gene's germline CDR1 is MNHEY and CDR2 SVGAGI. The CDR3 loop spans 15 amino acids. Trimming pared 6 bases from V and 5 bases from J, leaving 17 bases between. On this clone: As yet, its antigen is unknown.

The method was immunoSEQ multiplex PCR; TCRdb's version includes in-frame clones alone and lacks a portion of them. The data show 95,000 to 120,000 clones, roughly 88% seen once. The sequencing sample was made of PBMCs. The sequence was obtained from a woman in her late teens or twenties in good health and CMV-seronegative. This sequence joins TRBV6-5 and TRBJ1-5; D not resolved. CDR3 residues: CASSLTGGSYQPQHF. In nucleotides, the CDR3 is TGTGCCAGCAGCCTGACGGGTGGTTCGTATCAGCCCCAGCATTTT.